The 5 T cell receptor beta chains reported below all come from one sample, sequenced in a study of T cell changes during pregnancy in multiple sclerosis. The table came from immunoSEQ multiplex PCR; TCRdb's copy has only in-frame clones and leaves some out. The sample contains tens of thousands of clones, 93% of which appear only once. Sequencing used CD4+ T cells from peripheral blood mononuclear cells, obtained in the second trimester of pregnancy. Every receptor here comes from a female donor with multiple sclerosis, enrolled in a pregnancy study.

This clone was detected only once. The rearrangement uses TRBV6-6 and TRBJ1-2; D might be TRBD1 (6 bases). The CDR3 is 14 amino acids. Germline loops: CDR1 MNHNY, CDR2 SVGAGI (reference sequence). V was pared by 6 bases and J by 7 bases, with 18 bases between. Here the CDR3 reads CASSPGAPTIGYTF. The DNA of the CDR3 is TGTGCCAGCAGCCCAGGGGCTCCAACTATTGGCTACACCTTC.

The rearrangement joins TRBV5-4 to TRBJ2-2; D may be TRBD1 (5 bases). Trimming shortened V by 3 bases and J by 5 bases, and 8 bases separated the two germline ends. The length of the CDR3 is 13 residues. CDR1 is SGHNT, CDR2 YYREEE, per germline (reference sequence). CDR3 DNA sequence: TGTGCCAGCAGCTCTCCAGGGACCGGGGAGCTGTTTTTT. It yields the protein CASSSPGTGELFF. Together with reference TRBV5-4 and TRBJ2-2, the CDR3 gives the full variable domain: ETGVTQSPTHLIKTRGQQVTLRCSSQSGHNTVSWYQQALGQGPQFIFQYYREEENGRGNFPPRFSGLQFPNYSSELNVNALELDDSALYLCASSSPGTGELFFGEGSRLTVL.

This clone was counted a few times. V and J are TRBV30 and TRBJ2-2; D is possibly TRBD2 (5 bases). This CDR3 has 13 amino acids. CDR1 is GTSNPN and CDR2 is SVGIG in the germline V gene (reference sequence). V lost 1 base and J 7 bases, leaving 10 bases between the germline ends. This CDR3 is CAWSGHRGGELFF. The CDR3, as DNA: TGTGCCTGGAGTGGTCACCGGGGCGGGGAGCTGTTTTTT.

The J gene is TRBJ1-3, the V gene TRBV6-6, with 11 positions matching TRBD1. The germline V gene encodes CDR1 MNHNY and CDR2 SVGAGI (reference sequence). With 0 bases clipped from V and 3 bases from J, the junction kept 1 base outside the gene matches. This CDR3 has 16 amino acids. The CDR3 nucleotides are TGTGCCAGCAGTTACTCGGGACAGGGGGTTGGAAACACCATATATTTT. This codes for CASSYSGQGVGNTIYF.

V and J are TRBV30 and TRBJ2-5, with 9 bases fitting TRBD1. After removal of 3 bases from V and 5 bases from J, the junction contained 13 bases not matched to a gene. Germline V gives CDR1 GTSNPN, CDR2 SVGIG (reference sequence). The CDR3 consists of 16 residues. The CDR3 spells CAWSHNRGQGSETQYF. The CDR3, as DNA: TGTGCCTGGAGCCACAATCGTGGACAGGGGTCCGAGACCCAGTACTTC. The full variable domain, with the rest looked up from reference TRBV30 and TRBJ2-5, is SQTIHQWPATLVQPVGSPLSLECTVEGTSNPNLYWYRQAAGRGLQLLFYSVGIGQISSEVPQNLSASRPQDRQFILSSKKLLLSDSGFYLCAWSHNRGQGSETQYFGPGTRLLVL.